One sample yielded the 10 T cell receptor beta chains listed below, sequenced in a study of spatial heterogeneity in lung cancer. The study's findings and limits: Mutation tallies in tumors tracked expanded intratumoral alpha and beta TCR counts.

These receptors have no known antigen. From the 5' RACE reads, TCRdb called clonotypes with MiXCR, one entry per CDR3 protein. Of under 7,500 distinct CDR3 sequences in the sample, roughly a sixth were seen once. Time point meaning: sample taken at primary tumor resection. The sequencing used lung tumor tissue, collected at surgery. The receptors come from a male donor with early-stage non-small cell lung cancer.

This clonotype is categorized as medium-sized. The chain has TRBV18 and TRBJ2-5, with D uncertain. CDR3 length: 14 amino acids. In germline, CDR1 is KGHSH, CDR2 LQKENI. Trimming stripped 0 bases from V and 4 bases from J, with 9 bases between. The CDR3 here is CASSPPKDRETQYF. The CDR3 bases are TGTGCCAGCTCACCACCCAAGGACCGAGAGACCCAGTACTTC.

The chain combines TRBV20-1 with TRBJ2-3; D gene uncertain. CDR3 size: 13 residues. In germline, CDR1 is DFQATT, CDR2 SNEGSKA (reference sequence). V lost 3 bases and J 3 bases, leaving 10 bases between the germline ends. The CDR3 loop is CSASFLGTDTQYF. In nucleotides, the CDR3 is TGCAGTGCTAGTTTTCTGGGGACAGATACGCAGTATTTT.

By share, this clonotype ranks as medium-sized (0.01 to 0.1%). The chain couples TRBV6-2 or TRBV6-3 to TRBJ1-1; the D gene is possibly TRBD1 (5 bases). V lost 8 bases and J 1 base, leaving 23 bases between the germline ends. This CDR3 comprises 17 residues. Germline V CDR1 and CDR2: MNHEY, SVGEGT. CDR3 residues: CASLDRFTGRENTEAFF. CDR3 nucleotides: TGTGCCAGCCTGGATAGATTTACAGGACGTGAGAACACTGAAGCTTTCTTT.

The genes are TRBV5-1 and TRBJ2-3, with 9 bases lining up with TRBD2. The junction had 7 bases not matched to a gene; V was cut back by 5 bases and J by 3 bases. Germline loops: CDR1 SGHRS, CDR2 YFSETQ. The CDR3 is 15 residues long. CDR3 nucleotides: TGCGCCAGCAGTTCGGGGCTAGCGGGAACAGATACGCAGTATTTT. Amino acids: CASSSGLAGTDTQYF.

In its sample, this clonotype was seen many times. This rearrangement joins TRBV29-1 to TRBJ2-3; D is ambiguous. The CDR3 extends over 12 amino acids. Trimming removed 2 bases from V and 2 bases from J, with 5 bases in between. Germline V CDR1 and CDR2: SQVTM, ANQGSEA. The CDR3 reads CSVELSTDTQYF. The CDR3, as DNA: TGCAGCGTTGAACTTTCCACAGATACGCAGTATTTT.

The chain couples TRBV7-3 to TRBJ2-5, with D unclear. The CDR3 sequence is 14 residues long. The V end lost 2 bases, the J end lost 5 bases, and 12 bases lay between the germline ends. CDR1 SGHTA and CDR2 FQGTGA come from the germline V gene. This chain's CDR3 is CASSLLGRPETQYF. The CDR3 DNA reads as TGTGCCAGCAGCTTATTAGGGCGCCCGGAGACCCAGTACTTC. The full variable domain, completed using reference TRBV7-3 and TRBJ2-5, is GAGVSQTPSNKVTEKGKYVELRCDPISGHTALYWYRQSLGQGPEFLIYFQGTGAADDSGLPNDRFFAVRPEGSVSTLKIQRTERGDSAVYLCASSLLGRPETQYFGPGTRLLVL.

This clonotype was recorded many times. CDR3 coding DNA: TGTGCCAGCAGCCCGCAAGACCCCCCCAATGTCTTTCAGCAGTTCTTC. The encoded protein is CASSPQDPPNVFQQFF. V usage is TRBV5-5 and J usage is TRBJ2-1; D is unclear. Trimming pared 4 bases from V and 11 bases from J, leaving 25 bases between. The germline V gene has CDR1 SGHKS and CDR2 YYEKEE (reference sequence). The CDR3 spans 16 residues.

The table lists this clonotype with a count of one. The V call is TRBV7-2, the J call TRBJ1-1; D is unclear. Trimming pared 0 bases from V and 6 bases from J, leaving 11 bases between. The CDR3 covers 14 residues. Germline assignment: CDR1 SGHTA and CDR2 FQGNSA. The CDR3 here is CASSLARTKAEAFF. The CDR3, as DNA: TGTGCCAGCAGCTTAGCGCGGACGAAGGCTGAAGCTTTCTTT.

In this sample, this clonotype turned up once. This chain uses TRBV6-2 or TRBV6-3 with TRBJ2-2, with 9 bases lining up with TRBD1. Germline CDR1 and CDR2: MNHEY and SVGEGT. The CDR3 sequence is 16 residues long. V shed 3 bases, J shed 4 bases, and the junction held 6 bases outside the gene matches. The chain's CDR3 is CASSYRGTGITGELFF. In DNA, the CDR3 is TGTGCCAGCAGTTATCGCGGGACAGGGATCACCGGGGAGCTGTTTTTT.

The chain combines TRBV20-1 with TRBJ2-5; D remains ambiguous. Germline loops: CDR1 DFQATT, CDR2 SNEGSKA (reference sequence). This CDR3 comprises 13 residues. With 1 base removed from V and 0 bases from J, the gap between germline ends came to 6 bases. The CDR3 spells CSARGWNQETQYF. The DNA of the CDR3 is TGCAGTGCTAGAGGTTGGAACCAAGAGACCCAGTACTTC.